This T cell receptor (beta chain) is drawn from a study of T cells in Graves' hyperthyroidism and ophthalmopathy. RNA transcripts yielded amplified TCR beta CDR3 regions. When the TCR CDR3 underwent first-round RT-PCR, the HTBI primer set was used. MiXCR was run by TCRdb on the multiplex PCR reads, yielding one entry per CDR3 protein. The data show about 760,000 distinct CDR3 sequences, with under 45% seen just once and less than 35% held by the top ten. The V gene's germline CDR1 is SGHTA and CDR2 FQGNSA. The V and J ends lost 5 bases and 0 bases respectively, with 14 bases between them. This CDR3 comprises 15 residues.

This chain links TRBV7-2 with TRBJ2-7, with D hard to call. The sample taken for sequencing was blood. This clonotype was obtained from a woman between 40 and 50 years old with Graves' hyperthyroidism. CDR3 loop: CASSQEALSSYEQYF. Written as DNA, the CDR3 is TGTGCCAGCAGCCAAGAGGCTCTCAGCTCCTACGAGCAGTACTTC.